This TCR beta chain was documented in a study of vaccination effects on CD4 cells after COVID-19. Sequencing used immunoSEQ multiplex PCR; TCRdb keeps in-frame clones, though not all of them. The table has under 40,000 clones, around 73% seen once. Before any sequencing was done, the ViraFEST assay used viral peptide pools to expand antigen-specific CD4+ T cells. Subsequent to a culture period of about ten days, CD4+ T cells were isolated. Nucleocapsid antibody tests were negative, and the vaccine recipients had no prior SARS-CoV-2 infection. Germline CDR1 and CDR2: MGHRA and YSYEKL. The V and J ends lost 4 bases and 6 bases, in that order; junction bases with no gene match: 9. The CDR3 runs to 16 residues. Remarks on this clone: Its cognate antigen is unknown.

The TCR was taken from a human donor who received a COVID-19 vaccine. The sample was CD4+ T cells from PBMCs cultured with HCoV-OC43 spike peptides, taken before COVID-19 vaccination. Subset in this sample: HCoV-OC43 spike overlapping peptide pool stimulation. The V call is TRBV4-1, the J call TRBJ2-1; 10 positions agree with TRBD2. CDR3 sequence (DNA): TGCGCCAGCAGCCCCCCGCTAGCGGGAGCTCTCAATGAGCAGTTCTTC. Residues: CASSPPLAGALNEQFF.